This T cell receptor (beta chain) was captured by sequencing in a study of blood T cell repertoires in COVID-19. Background on the study: PBMCs, B-cell-depleted T cells, or T cells were the source of the cDNA or gDNA that made up the material.

The method was immunoSEQ multiplex PCR; TCRdb's version includes in-frame clones alone and lacks a portion of them. The sample contains tens of thousands of clones, 86% of which appear only once. Sequenced: peripheral blood. The receptor was derived from a man in his thirties or forties with acute or convalescent COVID-19.

This CDR3 is CASSSGSGGVDTQYF. CDR3 bases: TGTGCCAGCAGCTCAGGAAGCGGGGGGGTGGATACGCAGTATTTT. This chain joins TRBV7-2 and TRBJ2-3, with TRBD2 matching 10 bases. Germline CDR1 reads SGHTA; CDR2 reads FQGNSA. The V gene end was trimmed by 4 bases and the J gene end by 6 bases; junction bases not matched to a gene: 7. This CDR3 spans 15 amino acids.